This TCR beta chain was retrieved from a study of post-analysis software for immune sequencing data. Whole-study context: There were relapsing-remitting, secondary progressive and progressive-relapsing multiple sclerosis among the disease courses included. Whole-study results and caveats: Samples made in the same batch grouped tightly together by F measure. There were roughly five TRBV segments more frequent in patients than controls, and TRBV5-6, TRBV5-1 and TRBV20-1 were among them. Normalized Chao1 diversity in multiple sclerosis patients fell significantly below that of controls.

The CDR3 has 11 residues. The V gene's germline CDR1 is SEHNR and CDR2 FQNEAQ (reference sequence). This clonotype appeared a few times. Its antigen is as yet unknown. TCR beta cDNA libraries included unique molecular identifiers. Roughly 510,000 cDNA molecules were recovered from an input of about 0.95 to 11 million T cells. TCRdb reprocessed the PCR reads with MiXCR, giving one entry per CDR3 protein. The sample lists 350,000 to 450,000 distinct CDR3 sequences, less than 40% occurring once. V usage is TRBV7-9 and J usage is TRBJ2-1; D possibly matches TRBD1 or TRBD2 (5 bases each). What was sequenced was blood. This receptor was obtained from a girl aged 2 to 10 with multiple sclerosis. Here the CDR3 DNA reads TGTGCGTGCATAGGGACGTTTGAGCAGTTCTTC. Translating gives CACIGTFEQFF.